The 5 T cell receptor beta chains given below trace back to one sample, sequenced in a study of blood T cell repertoires in COVID-19 (TCRdb year 2020). The library relied on the immunoSEQ multiplex PCR assay. TCRdb limited this immuneACCESS table to in-frame rearrangements with V and J called. A share of clones is missing; checked studies link under half to unresolved V genes, and the rest is unexplained. The sample table holds approximately 220,000 clones, of which about 80% were seen once. The ten biggest clones cover about 2.3% of the sample. Material for sequencing was peripheral blood. The receptors come from a woman aged 60-70 years with acute or convalescent COVID-19.

The chain employs TRBV2 and TRBJ1-1; D possibly corresponds to TRBD1 (6 bases). Looked up from germline, CDR1 is SNHLY and CDR2 is FYNNEI. There are 14 residues in the CDR3. Trimming left V 5 bases short and J 3 bases short, with 13 bases between. The CDR3 loop reads CASSYRVWDTEAFF. The DNA for the CDR3 is TGTGCCAGCAGTTACAGGGTGTGGGACACTGAAGCTTTCTTT.

V gene TRBV28 combines with J gene TRBJ1-5; D perhaps matches TRBD1 (5 bases). Trimming took 2 bases from V and 7 from J, leaving 9 bases between them. Per germline, CDR1 MDHEN and CDR2 SYDVKM. The CDR3 loop spans 13 amino acids. The CDR3 is CASSLTGVQPQHF. CDR3 in DNA: TGTGCCAGCAGTTTAACGGGGGTCCAGCCCCAGCATTTT.

Turning to this clone: At one end, the junction sequence differs from germline, possibly due to a read error. The J gene is TRBJ2-7, the V gene TRBV5-5; the match to TRBD2 covers 14 bases. This CDR3 contains 14 residues. Per the germline V gene, CDR1 is SGHKS and CDR2 is YYEKEE (reference sequence). This CDR3 is CASSSGLAGAHFHF. The CDR3 DNA sequence: TGTGCCAGCAGCTCGGGACTAGCGGGGGCCCACTTTCACTTC.

V is TRBV15 and J is TRBJ1-4; D gene unclear. CDR3 length: 15 amino acids. Germline assignment: CDR1 LNHNV and CDR2 YYDKDF (reference sequence). Trimming cost V 0 bases and J 7 bases, with 12 bases left between them. CDR3 loop: CATSRDLMTGEKLFF. The CDR3 DNA is TGTGCCACCAGCAGAGATCTAATGACGGGTGAAAAACTGTTTTTT.

The genes are TRBV28 and TRBJ1-1; TRBD1 agrees at 8 bases. Germline loops: CDR1 MDHEN, CDR2 SYDVKM. V dropped 2 bases and J dropped 5; count of bases not matched to a gene: 13. This CDR3 spans 17 amino acids. The CDR3 nucleotides read TGTGCCAGCAGTTTAAATATGGACAGGGTATTAAGAACTGAAGCTTTCTTT. Protein: CASSLNMDRVLRTEAFF.